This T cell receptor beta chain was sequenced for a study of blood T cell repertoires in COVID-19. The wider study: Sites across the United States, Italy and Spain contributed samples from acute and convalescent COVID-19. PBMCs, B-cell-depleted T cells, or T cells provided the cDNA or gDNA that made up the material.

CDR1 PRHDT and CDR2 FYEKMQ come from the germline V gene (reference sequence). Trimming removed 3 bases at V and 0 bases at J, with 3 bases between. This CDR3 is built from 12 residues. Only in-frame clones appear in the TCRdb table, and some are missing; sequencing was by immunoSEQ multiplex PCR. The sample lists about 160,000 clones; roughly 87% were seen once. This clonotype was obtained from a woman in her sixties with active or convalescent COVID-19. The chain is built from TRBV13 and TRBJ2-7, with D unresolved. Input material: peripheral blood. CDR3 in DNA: TGTGCCAGCAGCTTGAGCTCCTACGAGCAGTACTTC. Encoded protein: CASSLSSYEQYF.